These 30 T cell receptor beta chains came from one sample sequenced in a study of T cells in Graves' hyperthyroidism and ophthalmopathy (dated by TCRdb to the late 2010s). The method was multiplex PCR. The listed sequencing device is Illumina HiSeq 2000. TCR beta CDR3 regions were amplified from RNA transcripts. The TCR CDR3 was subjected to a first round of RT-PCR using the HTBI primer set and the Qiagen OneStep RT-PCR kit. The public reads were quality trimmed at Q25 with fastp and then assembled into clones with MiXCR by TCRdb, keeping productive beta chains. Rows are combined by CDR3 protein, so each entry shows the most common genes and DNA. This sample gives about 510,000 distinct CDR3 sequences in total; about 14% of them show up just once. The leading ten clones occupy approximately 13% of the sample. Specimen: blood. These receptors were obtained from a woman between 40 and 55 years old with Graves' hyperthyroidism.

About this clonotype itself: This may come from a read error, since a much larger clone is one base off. The CDR3 DNA follows: TGCGGTGCTCCGAGGGGGTACGAGCAGTACTTC. Translated, it gives CGAPRGYEQYF. The V gene is TRBV20-1, the J gene TRBJ2-7; TRBD1 is a possible D gene (6 bases). The germline V gene has CDR1 DFQATT and CDR2 SNEGSKA (reference sequence). The CDR3 covers 11 residues.

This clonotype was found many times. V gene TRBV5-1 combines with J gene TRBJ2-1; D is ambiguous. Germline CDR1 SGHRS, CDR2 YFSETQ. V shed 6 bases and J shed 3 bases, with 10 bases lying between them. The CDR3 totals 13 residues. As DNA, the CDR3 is TGCGCCAGCACCGATCCGGTCTACAATGAGCAGTTCTTC. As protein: CASTDPVYNEQFF.

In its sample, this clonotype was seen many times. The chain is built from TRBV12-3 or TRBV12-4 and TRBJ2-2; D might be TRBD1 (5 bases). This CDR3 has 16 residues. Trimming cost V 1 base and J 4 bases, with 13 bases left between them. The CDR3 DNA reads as TGTGCCAGCAGTTTAGTGGCGACAGCTCGCACCGGGGAGCTGTTTTTT. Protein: CASSLVATARTGELFF.

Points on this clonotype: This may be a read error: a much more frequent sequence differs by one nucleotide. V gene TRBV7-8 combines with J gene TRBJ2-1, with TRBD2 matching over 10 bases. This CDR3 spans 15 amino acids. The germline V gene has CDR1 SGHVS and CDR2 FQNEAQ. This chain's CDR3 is CASSLALAGVNKQFF. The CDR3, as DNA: TGTGCCAGCAGCTTAGCCCTAGCGGGAGTCAATAAGCAGTTCTTC.

The CDR3 protein is CASSPLPGFQTGYTF. The DNA for the CDR3 is TGTGCCAGCAGCCCCCTCCCGGGATTCCAGACGGGCTACACCTTC. J is TRBJ1-2 and V is TRBV9; D is ambiguous. This CDR3 spans 15 amino acids. Looked up from germline, CDR1 is SGDLS and CDR2 is YYNGEE. With 4 bases removed from V and 8 bases from J, the gap between germline ends came to 21 bases.

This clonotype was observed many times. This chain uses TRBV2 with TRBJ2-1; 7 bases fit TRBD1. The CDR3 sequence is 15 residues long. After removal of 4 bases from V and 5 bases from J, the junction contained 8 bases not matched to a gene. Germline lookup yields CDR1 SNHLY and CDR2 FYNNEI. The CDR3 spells CASSADRVRNNEQFF. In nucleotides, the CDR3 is TGTGCCAGCAGTGCTGACAGGGTGAGAAACAATGAGCAGTTCTTC.

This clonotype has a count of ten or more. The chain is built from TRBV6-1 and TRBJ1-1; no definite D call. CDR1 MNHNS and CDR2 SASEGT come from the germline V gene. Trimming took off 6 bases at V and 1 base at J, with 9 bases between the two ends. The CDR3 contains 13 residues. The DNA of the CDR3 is TGTGCCAGCAGGGTTTCTGGGAACACTGAAGCTTTCTTT. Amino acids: CASRVSGNTEAFF.

CDR3 coding DNA: TGCAGTGCCAATGGACTAGCGGAGTCCTTACGAGAGCAGTACTTC. Translated, it gives CSANGLAESLREQYF. The rearrangement links TRBV20-1 to TRBJ2-7, with 10 bases matching TRBD2. V dropped 6 bases and J dropped 7; count of bases not matched to a gene: 15. Per germline, CDR1 DFQATT and CDR2 SNEGSKA (reference sequence). This CDR3 is 15 amino acids long.

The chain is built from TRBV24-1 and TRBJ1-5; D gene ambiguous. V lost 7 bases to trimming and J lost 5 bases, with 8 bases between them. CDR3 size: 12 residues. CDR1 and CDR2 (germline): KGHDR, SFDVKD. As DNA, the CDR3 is TGTGCCACCAGCCGGGTTGATCAGCCCCAGCATTTT. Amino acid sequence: CATSRVDQPQHF.

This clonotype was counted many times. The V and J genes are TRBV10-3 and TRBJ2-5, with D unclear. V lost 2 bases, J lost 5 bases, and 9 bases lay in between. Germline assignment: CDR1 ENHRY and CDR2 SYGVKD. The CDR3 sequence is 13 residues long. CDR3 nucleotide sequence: TGTGCCATCAGTGAGGGCAGATCTGAGACCCAGTACTTC. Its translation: CAISEGRSETQYF.

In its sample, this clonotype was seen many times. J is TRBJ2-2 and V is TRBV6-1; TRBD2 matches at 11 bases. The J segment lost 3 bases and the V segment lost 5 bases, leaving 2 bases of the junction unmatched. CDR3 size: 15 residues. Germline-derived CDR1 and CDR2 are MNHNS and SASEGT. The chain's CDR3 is CASSRLAGYTGELFF. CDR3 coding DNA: TGTGCCAGCAGTCGACTAGCGGGGTACACCGGGGAGCTGTTTTTT.

The CDR3, as DNA: TGTGCCAGCGGACTAGAAGAGACCCAGTACTTC. It specifies CASGLEETQYF. The rearrangement joins TRBV28 to TRBJ2-5, with TRBD2 matching over 7 bases. The CDR3 loop spans 11 amino acids. With 8 bases clipped from V and 3 bases from J, the junction kept 0 bases outside the gene matches. Germline V lookup: CDR1 MDHEN, CDR2 SYDVKM.

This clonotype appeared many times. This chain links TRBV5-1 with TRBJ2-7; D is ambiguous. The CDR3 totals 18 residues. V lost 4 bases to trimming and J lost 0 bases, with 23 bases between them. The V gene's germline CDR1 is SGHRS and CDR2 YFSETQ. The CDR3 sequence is CASSRSPTLPSSSYEQYF. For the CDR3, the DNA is TGCGCCAGCAGCCGTTCCCCCACTCTGCCTTCCTCCTCCTACGAGCAGTACTTC.

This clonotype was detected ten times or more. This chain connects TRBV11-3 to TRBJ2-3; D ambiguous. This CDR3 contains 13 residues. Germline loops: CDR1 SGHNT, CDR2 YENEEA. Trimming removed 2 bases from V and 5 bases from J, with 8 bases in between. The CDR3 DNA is TGTGCCAGCAGCTTATCGCCCATAGATACGCAGTATTTT. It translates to CASSLSPIDTQYF.

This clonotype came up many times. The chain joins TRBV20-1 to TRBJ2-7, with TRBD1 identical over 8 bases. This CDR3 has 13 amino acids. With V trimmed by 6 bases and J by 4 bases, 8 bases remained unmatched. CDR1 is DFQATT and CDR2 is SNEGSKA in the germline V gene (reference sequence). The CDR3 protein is CSAPWTGPYEQYF. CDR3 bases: TGCAGTGCCCCATGGACAGGGCCTTACGAGCAGTACTTC.

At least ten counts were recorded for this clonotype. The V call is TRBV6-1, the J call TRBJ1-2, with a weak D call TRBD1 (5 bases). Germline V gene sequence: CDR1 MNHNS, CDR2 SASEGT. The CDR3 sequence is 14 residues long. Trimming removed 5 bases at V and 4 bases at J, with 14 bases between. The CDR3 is CASSPTRDLYGYTF. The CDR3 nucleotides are TGTGCCAGCAGTCCGACCCGGGACCTCTATGGCTACACCTTC.

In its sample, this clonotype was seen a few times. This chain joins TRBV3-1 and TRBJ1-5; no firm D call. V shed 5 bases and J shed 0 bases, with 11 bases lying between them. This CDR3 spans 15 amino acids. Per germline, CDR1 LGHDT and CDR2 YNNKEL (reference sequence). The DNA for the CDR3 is TGTGCCAGCAGCGCAGAGGGCCATAGCAATCAGCCCCAGCATTTT. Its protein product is CASSAEGHSNQPQHF. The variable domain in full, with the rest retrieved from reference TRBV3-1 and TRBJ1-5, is DTAVSQTPKYLVTQMGNDKSIKCEQNLGHDTMYWYKQDSKKFLKIMFSYNNKELIINETVPNRFSPKSPDKAHLNLHINSLELGDSAVYFCASSAEGHSNQPQHFGDGTRLSIL.

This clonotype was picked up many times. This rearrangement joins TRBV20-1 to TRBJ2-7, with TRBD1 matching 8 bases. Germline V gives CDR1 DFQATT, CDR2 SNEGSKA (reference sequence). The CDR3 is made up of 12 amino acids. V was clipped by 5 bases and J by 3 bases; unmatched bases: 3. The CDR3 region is CSASQGDYEQYF. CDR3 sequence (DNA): TGCAGTGCTTCACAGGGGGACTACGAGCAGTACTTC.

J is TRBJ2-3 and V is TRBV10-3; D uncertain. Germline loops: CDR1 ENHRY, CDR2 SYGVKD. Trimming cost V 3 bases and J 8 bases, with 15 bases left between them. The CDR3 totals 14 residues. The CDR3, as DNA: TGTGCCATCAGTGATCAGTTCGCGTCTGGTACGCAGTATTTT. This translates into CAISDQFASGTQYF.

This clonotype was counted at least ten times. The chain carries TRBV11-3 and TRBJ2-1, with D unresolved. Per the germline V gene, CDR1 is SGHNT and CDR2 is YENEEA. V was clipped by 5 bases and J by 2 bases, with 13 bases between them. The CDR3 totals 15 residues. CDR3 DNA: TGTGCCAGCAGCCCCACTCGCGGTACCTACAATGAGCAGTTCTTC. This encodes CASSPTRGTYNEQFF.

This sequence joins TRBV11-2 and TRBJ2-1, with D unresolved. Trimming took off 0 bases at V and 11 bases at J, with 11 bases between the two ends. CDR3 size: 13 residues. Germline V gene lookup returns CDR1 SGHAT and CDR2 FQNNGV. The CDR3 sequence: CASSLEGSLQQFF. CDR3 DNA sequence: TGTGCCAGCAGCTTAGAAGGTTCGCTTCAGCAGTTCTTC.

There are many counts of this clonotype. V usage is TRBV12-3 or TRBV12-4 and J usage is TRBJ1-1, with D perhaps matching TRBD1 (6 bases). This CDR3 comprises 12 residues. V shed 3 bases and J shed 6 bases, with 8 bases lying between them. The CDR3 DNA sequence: TGTGCCAGCAGTTTTAACAGGGCTGAAGCTTTCTTT. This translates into CASSFNRAEAFF.

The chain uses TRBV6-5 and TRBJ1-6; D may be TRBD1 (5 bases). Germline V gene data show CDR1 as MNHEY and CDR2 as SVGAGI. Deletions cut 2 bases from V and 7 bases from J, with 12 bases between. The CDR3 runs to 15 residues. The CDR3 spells CASSYDGGRNSPLHF. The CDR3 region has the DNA TGTGCCAGCAGTTACGACGGGGGGAGGAATTCACCCCTCCACTTT.

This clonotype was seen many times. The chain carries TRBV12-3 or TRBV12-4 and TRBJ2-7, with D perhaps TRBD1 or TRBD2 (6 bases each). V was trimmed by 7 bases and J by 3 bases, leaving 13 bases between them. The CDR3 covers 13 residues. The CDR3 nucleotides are TGTGCCAGCACGGAGGGACAAGACTACGAGCAGTACTTC. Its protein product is CASTEGQDYEQYF.

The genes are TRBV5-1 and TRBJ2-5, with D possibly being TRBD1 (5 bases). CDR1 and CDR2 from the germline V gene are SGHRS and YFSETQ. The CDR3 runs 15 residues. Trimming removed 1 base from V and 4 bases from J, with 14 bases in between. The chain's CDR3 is CASSLSVDRRETQYF. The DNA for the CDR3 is TGCGCCAGCAGCTTGTCCGTAGACAGACGAGAGACCCAGTACTTC.

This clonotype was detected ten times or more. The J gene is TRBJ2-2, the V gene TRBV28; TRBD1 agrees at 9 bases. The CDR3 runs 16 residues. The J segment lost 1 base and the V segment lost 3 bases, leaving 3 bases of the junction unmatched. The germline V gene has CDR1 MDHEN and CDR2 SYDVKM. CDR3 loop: CASSFGQGLNTGELFF. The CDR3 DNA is TGTGCCAGCAGTTTTGGACAGGGGCTGAACACCGGGGAGCTGTTTTTT.

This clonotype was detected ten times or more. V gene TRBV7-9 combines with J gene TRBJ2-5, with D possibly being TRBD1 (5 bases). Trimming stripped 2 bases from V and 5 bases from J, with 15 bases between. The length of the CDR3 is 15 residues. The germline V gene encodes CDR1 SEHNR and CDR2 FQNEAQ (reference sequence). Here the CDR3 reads CASSLIGRAAETQYF. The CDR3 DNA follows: TGTGCCAGCAGCTTAATTGGCAGGGCCGCGGAGACCCAGTACTTC.

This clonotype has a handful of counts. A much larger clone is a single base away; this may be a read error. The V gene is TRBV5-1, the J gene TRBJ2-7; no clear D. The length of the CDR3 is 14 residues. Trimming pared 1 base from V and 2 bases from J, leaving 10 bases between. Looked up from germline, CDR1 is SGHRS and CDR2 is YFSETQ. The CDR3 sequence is CASSLNSIPYEQYF. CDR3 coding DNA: TGCGCCAGCAGCTTGAATAGTATCCCCTACGAGCAGTACTTC.

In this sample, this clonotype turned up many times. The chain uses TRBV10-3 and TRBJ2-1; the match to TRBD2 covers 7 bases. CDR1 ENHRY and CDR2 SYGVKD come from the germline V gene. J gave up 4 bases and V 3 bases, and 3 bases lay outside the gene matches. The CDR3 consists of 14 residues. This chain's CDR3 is CAISEAGPYNEQFF. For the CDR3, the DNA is TGTGCCATCAGTGAAGCGGGACCTTACAATGAGCAGTTCTTC.

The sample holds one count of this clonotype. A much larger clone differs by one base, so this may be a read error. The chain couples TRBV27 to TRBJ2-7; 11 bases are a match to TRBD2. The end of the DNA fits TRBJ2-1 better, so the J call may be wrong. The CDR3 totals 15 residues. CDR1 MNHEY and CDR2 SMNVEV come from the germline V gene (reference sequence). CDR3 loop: CASSVGLAGLYEQFF. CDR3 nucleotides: TGTGCCAGCAGTGTAGGACTAGCGGGTCTCTACGAGCAGTTCTTC.